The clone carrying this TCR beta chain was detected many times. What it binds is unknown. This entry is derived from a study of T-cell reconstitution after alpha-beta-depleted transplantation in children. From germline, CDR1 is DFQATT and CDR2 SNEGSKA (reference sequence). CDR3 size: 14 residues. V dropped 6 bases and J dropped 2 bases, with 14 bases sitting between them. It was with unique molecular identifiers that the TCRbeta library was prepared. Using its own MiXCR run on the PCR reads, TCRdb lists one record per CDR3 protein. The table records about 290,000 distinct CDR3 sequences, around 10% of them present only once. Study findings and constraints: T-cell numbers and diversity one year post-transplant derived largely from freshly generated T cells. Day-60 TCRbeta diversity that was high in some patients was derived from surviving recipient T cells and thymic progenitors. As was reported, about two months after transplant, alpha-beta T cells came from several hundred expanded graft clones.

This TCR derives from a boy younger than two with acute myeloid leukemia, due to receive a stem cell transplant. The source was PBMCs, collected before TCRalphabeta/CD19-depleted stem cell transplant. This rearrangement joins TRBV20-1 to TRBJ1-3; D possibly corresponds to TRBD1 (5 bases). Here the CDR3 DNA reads TGCAGTGCCCATAGAGGGACTACTGGAAACACCATATATTTT. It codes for CSAHRGTTGNTIYF.